This T cell receptor (beta chain) derives from a study of T cell responses to AZD1222 COVID-19 vaccine. A single count supports this clone. The V segment lost 5 bases and the J segment 5 bases; nucleotides outside the gene matches: 4. Germline V gives CDR1 SGHVS, CDR2 FNYEAQ. This CDR3 contains 13 residues. Clones were read by immunoSEQ multiplex PCR, and TCRdb kept only the in-frame ones, dropping some. The sample has 150,000 to 200,000 clones, roughly 91% seen once; the top ten hold approximately 0.97%. This rearrangement joins TRBV7-6 to TRBJ2-3, with TRBD1 matching over 7 bases. The clonotype comes from an adult in good health. The material was peripheral blood, obtained on day 0 of AZD1222 vaccination. The CDR3 nucleotides read TGTGCCAGCAGCGCCACAGGGGTAGATACGCAGTATTTT. Protein: CASSATGVDTQYF. The full variable domain, its missing parts supplied by reference TRBV7-6 and TRBJ2-3, is GAGVSQSPRYKVTKRGQDVALRCDPISGHVSLYWYRQALGQGPEFLTYFNYEAQQDKSGLPNDRFSAERPEGSISTLTIQRTEQRDSAMYRCASSATGVDTQYFGPGTRLTVL.